Listed below are T cell receptor beta chains from one sample, sequenced in a study of shared clonotypes between healthy human individuals. Only in-frame clones appear in the TCRdb table, and some are missing; sequencing was by immunoSEQ multiplex PCR. The data contain some 1 million clones, around 74% of them singletons. The specimen was memory CD4+ T cells sorted from blood. Receptors were obtained from a man aged 18 to 35 in good health. Both conserved end residues are part of each CDR3. A D gene is named only where the DNA matches it firmly. Clone size is stated in some rows and not others, as once, few, many or a class when expanded.

D gene: TRBD1
clone size: few
J gene: TRBJ2-1
V gene: TRBV5-6
CDR3 protein: CASSAGDRATNNEQFF
CDR3 DNA: TGTGCCAGCAGCGCCGGGGACAGGGCTACAAACAATGAGCAGTTCTTC

D gene: NA
clone size: NA
J gene: TRBJ2-1
V gene: TRBV5-1
CDR3 protein: CASSLGTSSYNEQFF
CDR3 DNA: TGCGCCAGCAGCTTGGGAACGAGCTCCTACAATGAGCAGTTCTTC

D gene: NA
clone size: few
J gene: TRBJ1-4
V gene: TRBV27
CDR3 protein: CASKSGRSGEKLFF
CDR3 DNA: TGTGCCAGCAAGTCAGGGCGATCAGGTGAAAAACTGTTTTTT

D gene: NA
clone size: NA
J gene: TRBJ1-2
V gene: TRBV6-1
CDR3 protein: CASRTGRESYGYTF
CDR3 DNA: TGTGCCAGCAGAACAGGGAGGGAATCTTATGGCTACACCTTC

D gene: NA
clone size: NA
J gene: TRBJ2-3
V gene: TRBV7-2
CDR3 protein: CASSLTTRDTQYF
CDR3 DNA: TGTGCCAGCAGCTTAACTACACGAGATACGCAGTATTTT

D gene: TRBD1
clone size: NA
J gene: TRBJ1-5
V gene: TRBV7-9
CDR3 protein: CASSLGTGNQPQHF
CDR3 DNA: TGTGCCAGCAGTCTCGGGACAGGTAATCAGCCCCAGCATTTT

D gene: TRBD2
clone size: NA
J gene: TRBJ2-3
V gene: TRBV5-1
CDR3 protein: CASSTGTSVIDTQYF
CDR3 DNA: TGCGCCAGCAGCACCGGGACTAGCGTAATAGATACGCAGTATTTT

D gene: TRBD1
clone size: once
J gene: TRBJ2-7
V gene: TRBV6-6
CDR3 protein: CASSYSRQGMSEQYF
CDR3 DNA: TGTGCCAGCAGTTACTCGAGACAGGGTATGTCCGAGCAGTACTTC

D gene: NA
clone size: NA
J gene: TRBJ2-3
V gene: TRBV15
CDR3 protein: CATKERGSTDTQYF
CDR3 DNA: TGTGCCACCAAAGAGAGAGGAAGCACAGATACGCAGTATTTT

D gene: NA
clone size: NA
J gene: TRBJ2-5
V gene: TRBV4-3
CDR3 protein: CASSLNAGISETQYF
CDR3 DNA: TGCGCCAGCAGCCTAAACGCAGGGATCTCAGAGACCCAGTACTTC

D gene: TRBD1
clone size: few
J gene: TRBJ2-7
V gene: TRBV5-1
CDR3 protein: CASKTGQISYEQYF
CDR3 DNA: TGCGCCAGCAAAACGGGACAGATCTCCTACGAGCAGTACTTC

D gene: NA
clone size: once
J gene: TRBJ1-1
V gene: TRBV30
CDR3 protein: CAWWRNTEAFF
CDR3 DNA: TGTGCCTGGTGGAGAAACACTGAAGCCTTCTTT

D gene: TRBD2
clone size: NA
J gene: TRBJ2-1
V gene: TRBV5-1
CDR3 protein: CASSLGGSVPEQFF
CDR3 DNA: TGCGCCAGCAGCTTGGGCGGGAGTGTCCCAGAGCAGTTCTTC

D gene: TRBD2
clone size: NA
J gene: TRBJ2-1
V gene: TRBV14
CDR3 protein: CASSLIGTSVNEQFF
CDR3 DNA: TGTGCCAGCAGCCTAATAGGGACTAGCGTCAATGAGCAGTTCTTC